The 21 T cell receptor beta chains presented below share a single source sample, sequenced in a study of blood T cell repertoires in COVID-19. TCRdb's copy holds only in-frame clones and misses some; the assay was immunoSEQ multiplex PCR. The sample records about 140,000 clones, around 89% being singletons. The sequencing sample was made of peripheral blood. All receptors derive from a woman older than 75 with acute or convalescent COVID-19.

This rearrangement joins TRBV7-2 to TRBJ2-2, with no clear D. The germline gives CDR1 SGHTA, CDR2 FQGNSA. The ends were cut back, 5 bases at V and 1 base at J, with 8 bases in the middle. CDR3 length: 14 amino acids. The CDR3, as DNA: TGTGCCAGCAGCCAAAGCCTGAACACCGGGGAGCTGTTTTTT. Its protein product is CASSQSLNTGELFF.

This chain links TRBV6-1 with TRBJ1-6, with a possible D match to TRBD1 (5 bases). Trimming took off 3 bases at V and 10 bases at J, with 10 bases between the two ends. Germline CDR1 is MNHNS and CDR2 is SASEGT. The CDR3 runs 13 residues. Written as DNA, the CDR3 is TGTGCCAGCAGTGACAGGGTGGGATCACCCCTCCACTTT. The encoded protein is CASSDRVGSPLHF.

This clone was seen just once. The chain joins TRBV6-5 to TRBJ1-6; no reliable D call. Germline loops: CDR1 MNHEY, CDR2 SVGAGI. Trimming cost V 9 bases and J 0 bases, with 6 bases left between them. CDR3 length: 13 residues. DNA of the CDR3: TGTGCCAGTAGAGACTCCTATAATTCACCCCTCCACTTT. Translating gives CASRDSYNSPLHF.

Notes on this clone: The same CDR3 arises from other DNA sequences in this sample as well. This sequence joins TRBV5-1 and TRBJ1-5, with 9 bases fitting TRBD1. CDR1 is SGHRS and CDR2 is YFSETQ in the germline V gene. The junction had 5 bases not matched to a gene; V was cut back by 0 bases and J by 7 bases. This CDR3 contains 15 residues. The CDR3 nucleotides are TGCGCCAGCAGCTTGGATGGACAGGGGAGCCAGCCCCAGCATTTT. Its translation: CASSLDGQGSQPQHF.

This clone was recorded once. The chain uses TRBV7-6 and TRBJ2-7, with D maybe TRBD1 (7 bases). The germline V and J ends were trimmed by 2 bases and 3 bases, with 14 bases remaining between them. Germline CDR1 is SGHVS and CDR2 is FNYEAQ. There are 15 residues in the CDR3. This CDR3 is CASSLQQGRNYEQYF. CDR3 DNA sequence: TGTGCCAGCAGCTTACAACAGGGGAGGAACTACGAGCAGTACTTC.

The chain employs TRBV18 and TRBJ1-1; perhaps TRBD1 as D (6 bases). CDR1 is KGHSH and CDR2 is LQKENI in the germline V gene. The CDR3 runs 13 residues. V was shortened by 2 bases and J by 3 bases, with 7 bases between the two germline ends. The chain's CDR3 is CASSPNRDTEAFF. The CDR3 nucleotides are TGTGCCAGCTCACCAAACAGGGACACTGAAGCTTTCTTT.

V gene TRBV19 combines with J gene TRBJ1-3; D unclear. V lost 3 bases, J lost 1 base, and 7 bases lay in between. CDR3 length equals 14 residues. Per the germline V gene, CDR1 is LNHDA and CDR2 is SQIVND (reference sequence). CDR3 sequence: CASSIGGSGNTIYF. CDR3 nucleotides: TGTGCCAGTAGTATTGGCGGTTCTGGAAACACCATATATTTT.

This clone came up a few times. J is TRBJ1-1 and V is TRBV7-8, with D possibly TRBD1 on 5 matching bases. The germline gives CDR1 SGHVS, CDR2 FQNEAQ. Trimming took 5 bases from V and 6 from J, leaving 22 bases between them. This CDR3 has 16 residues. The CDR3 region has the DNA TGTGCCAGCAGCCCACGGGGGTCCGGCGTGGGAGCTGAAGCTTTCTTT. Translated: CASSPRGSGVGAEAFF.

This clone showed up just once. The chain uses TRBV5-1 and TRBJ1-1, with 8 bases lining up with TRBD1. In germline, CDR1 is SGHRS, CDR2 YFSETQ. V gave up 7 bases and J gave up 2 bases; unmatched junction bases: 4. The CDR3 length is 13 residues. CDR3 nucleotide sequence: TGCGCCAGCGGACAGGGAAAAAACACTGAAGCTTTCTTT. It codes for CASGQGKNTEAFF.

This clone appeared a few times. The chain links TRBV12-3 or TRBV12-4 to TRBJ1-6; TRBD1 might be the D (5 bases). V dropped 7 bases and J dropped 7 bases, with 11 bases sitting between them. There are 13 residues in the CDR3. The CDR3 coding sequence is TGTGCCAGCACCACGACAGTAAATTCACCCCTCCACTTT. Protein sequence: CASTTTVNSPLHF.

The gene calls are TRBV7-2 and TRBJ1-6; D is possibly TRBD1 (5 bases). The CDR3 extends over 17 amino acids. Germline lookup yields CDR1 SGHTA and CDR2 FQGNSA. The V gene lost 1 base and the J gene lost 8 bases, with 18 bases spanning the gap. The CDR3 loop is CASSLGAGSLGDSPLHF. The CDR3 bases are TGTGCCAGCAGCTTAGGGGCAGGGTCGCTTGGGGATTCACCCCTCCACTTT.

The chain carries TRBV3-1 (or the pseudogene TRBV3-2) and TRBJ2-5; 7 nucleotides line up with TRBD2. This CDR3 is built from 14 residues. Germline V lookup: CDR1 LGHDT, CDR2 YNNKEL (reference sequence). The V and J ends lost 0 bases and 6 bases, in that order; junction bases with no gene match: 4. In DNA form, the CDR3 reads TGTGCCAGCAGCCAAGATACTAGCGTGCAGACCCAGTACTTC. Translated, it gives CASSQDTSVQTQYF.

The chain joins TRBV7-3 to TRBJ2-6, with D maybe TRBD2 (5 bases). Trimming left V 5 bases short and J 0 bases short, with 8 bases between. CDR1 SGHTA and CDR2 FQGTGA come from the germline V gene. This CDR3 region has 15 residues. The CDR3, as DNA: TGTGCCAGCAGCCCCGCGGGCTCTGGGGCCAACGTCCTGACTTTC. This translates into CASSPAGSGANVLTF.

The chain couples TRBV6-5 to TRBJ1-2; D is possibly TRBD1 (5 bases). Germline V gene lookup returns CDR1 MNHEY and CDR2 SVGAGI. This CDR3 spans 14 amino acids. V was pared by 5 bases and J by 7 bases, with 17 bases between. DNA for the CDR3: TGTGCCAGCAGTCTGCGGGGGGACGGCCGTGGCTACACCTTC. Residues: CASSLRGDGRGYTF.

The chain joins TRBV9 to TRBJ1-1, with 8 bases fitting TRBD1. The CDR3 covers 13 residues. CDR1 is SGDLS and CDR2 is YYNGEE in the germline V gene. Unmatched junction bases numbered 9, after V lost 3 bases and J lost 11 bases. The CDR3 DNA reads TGTGCCAGCAGCGCTTACGCACAGGGGGATGCTTTCTTT. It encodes CASSAYAQGDAFF. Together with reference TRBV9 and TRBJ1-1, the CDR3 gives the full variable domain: DSGVTQTPKHLITATGQRVTLRCSPRSGDLSVYWYQQSLDQGLQFLIQYYNGEERAKGNILERFSAQQFPDLHSELNLSSLELGDSALYFCASSAYAQGDAFFGQGTRLTVV.

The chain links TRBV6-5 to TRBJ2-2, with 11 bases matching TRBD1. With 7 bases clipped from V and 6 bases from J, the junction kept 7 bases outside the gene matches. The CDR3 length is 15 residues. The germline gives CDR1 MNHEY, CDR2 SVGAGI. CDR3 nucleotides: TGTGCCAGCAATTTCGGACAGGGGGCAGCCGGGGAGCTGTTTTTT. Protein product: CASNFGQGAAGELFF.

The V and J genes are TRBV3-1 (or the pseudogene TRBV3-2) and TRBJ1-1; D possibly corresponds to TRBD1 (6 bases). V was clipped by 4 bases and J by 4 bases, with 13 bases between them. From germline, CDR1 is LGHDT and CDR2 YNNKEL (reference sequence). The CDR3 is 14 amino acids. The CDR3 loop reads CASSRRQDFTEAFF. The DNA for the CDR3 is TGTGCCAGCAGCCGGAGACAGGATTTCACTGAAGCTTTCTTT.

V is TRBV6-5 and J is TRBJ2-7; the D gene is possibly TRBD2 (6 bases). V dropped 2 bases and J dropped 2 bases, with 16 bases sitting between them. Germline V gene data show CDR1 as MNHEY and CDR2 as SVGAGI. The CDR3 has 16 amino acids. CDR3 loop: CASSYPLAMGPYEQYF. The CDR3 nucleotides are TGTGCCAGCAGTTACCCACTAGCCATGGGTCCCTACGAGCAGTACTTC.

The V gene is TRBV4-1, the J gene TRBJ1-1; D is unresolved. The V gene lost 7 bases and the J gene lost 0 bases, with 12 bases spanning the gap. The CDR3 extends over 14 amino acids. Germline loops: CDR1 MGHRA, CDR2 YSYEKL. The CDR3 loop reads CASTPRGLNTEAFF. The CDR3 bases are TGCGCCAGCACTCCGAGAGGGCTGAACACTGAAGCTTTCTTT.

The CDR3 DNA follows: TGTGCCAGTAGTATGTATCCTCAGGGGGGCATTCAGTACTTC. Protein sequence: CASSMYPQGGIQYF. V usage is TRBV19 and J usage is TRBJ2-4; maybe TRBD1 (7 bases). This CDR3 spans 14 amino acids. V lost 3 bases and J 9 bases, leaving 15 bases between the germline ends. The V gene's germline CDR1 is LNHDA and CDR2 SQIVND (reference sequence).

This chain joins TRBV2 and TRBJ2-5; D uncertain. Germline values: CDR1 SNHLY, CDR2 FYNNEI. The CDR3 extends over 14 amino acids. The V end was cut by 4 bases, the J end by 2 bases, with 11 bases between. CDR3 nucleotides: TGTGCCAGCAGTGTTTCAGTCGAACAAGAGACCCAGTACTTC. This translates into CASSVSVEQETQYF.